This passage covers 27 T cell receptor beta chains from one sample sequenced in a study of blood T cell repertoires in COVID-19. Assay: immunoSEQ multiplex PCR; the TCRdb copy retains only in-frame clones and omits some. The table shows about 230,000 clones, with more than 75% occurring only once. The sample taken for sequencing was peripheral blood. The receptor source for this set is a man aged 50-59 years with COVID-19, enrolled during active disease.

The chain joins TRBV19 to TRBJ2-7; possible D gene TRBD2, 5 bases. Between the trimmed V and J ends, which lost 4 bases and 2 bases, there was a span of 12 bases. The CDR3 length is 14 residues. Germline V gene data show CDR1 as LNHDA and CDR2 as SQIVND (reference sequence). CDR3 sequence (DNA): TGTGCCAGTAGTACCACCGGGGTCCCCTACGAGCAGTACTTC. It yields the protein CASSTTGVPYEQYF. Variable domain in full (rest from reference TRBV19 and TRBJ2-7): DGGITQSPKYLFRKEGQNVTLSCEQNLNHDAMYWYRQDPGQGLRLIYYSQIVNDFQKGDIAEGYSVSREKKESFPLTVTSAQKNPTAFYLCASSTTGVPYEQYFGPGTRLTVT.

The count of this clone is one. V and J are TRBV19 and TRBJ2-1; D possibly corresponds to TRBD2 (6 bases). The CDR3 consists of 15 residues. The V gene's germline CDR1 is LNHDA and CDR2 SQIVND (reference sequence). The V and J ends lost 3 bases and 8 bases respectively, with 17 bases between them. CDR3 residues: CASSMGSGPWDEQFF. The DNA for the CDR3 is TGTGCCAGTAGTATGGGTAGCGGCCCCTGGGATGAGCAGTTCTTC.

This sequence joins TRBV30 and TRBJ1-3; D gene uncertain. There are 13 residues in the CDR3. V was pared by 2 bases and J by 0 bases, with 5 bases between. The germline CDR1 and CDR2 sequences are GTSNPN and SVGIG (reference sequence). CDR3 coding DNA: TGTGCCTGGAGTCGCGGCTCTGGAAACACCATATATTTT. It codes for CAWSRGSGNTIYF.

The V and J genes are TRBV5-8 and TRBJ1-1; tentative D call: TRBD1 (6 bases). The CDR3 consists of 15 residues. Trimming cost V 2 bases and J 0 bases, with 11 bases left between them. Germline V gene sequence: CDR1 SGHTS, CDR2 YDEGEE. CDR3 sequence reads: CASSFRTAMNTEAFF. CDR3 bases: TGTGCCAGCAGCTTTCGGACAGCCATGAACACTGAAGCTTTCTTT.

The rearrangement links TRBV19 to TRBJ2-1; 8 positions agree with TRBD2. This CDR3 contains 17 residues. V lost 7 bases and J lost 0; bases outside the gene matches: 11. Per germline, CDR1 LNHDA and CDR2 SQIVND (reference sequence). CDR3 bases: TGTGCCAGTACCACAATAACGAGCGGGAGCTCCTACAATGAGCAGTTCTTC. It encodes CASTTITSGSSYNEQFF.

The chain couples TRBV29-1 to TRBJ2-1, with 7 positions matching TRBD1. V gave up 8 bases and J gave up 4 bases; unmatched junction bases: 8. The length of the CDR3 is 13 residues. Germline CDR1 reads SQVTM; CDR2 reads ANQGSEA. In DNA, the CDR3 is TGCAGCACAGGGGTGACGGAGTACAATGAGCAGTTCTTC. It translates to CSTGVTEYNEQFF.

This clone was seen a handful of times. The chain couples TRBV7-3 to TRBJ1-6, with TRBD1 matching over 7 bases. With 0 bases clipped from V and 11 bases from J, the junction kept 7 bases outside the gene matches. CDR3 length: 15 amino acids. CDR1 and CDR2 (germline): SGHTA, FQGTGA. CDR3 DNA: TGTGCCAGCAGCTTAACGGCAGGGGGTTTGACACCCCTCCACTTT. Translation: CASSLTAGGLTPLHF.

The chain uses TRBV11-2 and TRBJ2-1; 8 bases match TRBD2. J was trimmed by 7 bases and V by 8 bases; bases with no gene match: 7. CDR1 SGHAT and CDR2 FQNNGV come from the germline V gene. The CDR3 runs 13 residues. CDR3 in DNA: TGTGCCAGCCGCGGAAGCGGGAGAAATGAGCAGTTCTTC. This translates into CASRGSGRNEQFF.

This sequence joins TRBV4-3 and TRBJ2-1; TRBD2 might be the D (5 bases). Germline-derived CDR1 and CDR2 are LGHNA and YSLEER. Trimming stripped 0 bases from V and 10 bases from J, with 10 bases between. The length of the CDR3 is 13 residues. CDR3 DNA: TGCGCCAGCAGCCAAGATGGGGAGCGCGAGCAGTTCTTC. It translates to CASSQDGEREQFF.

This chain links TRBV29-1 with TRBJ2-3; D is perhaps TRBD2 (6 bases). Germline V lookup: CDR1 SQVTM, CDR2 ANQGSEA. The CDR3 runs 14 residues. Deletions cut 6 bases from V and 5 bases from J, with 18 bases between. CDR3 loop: CSVRDQLSGDTQYF. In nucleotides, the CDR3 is TGCAGCGTGCGGGACCAACTTTCAGGAGATACGCAGTATTTT.

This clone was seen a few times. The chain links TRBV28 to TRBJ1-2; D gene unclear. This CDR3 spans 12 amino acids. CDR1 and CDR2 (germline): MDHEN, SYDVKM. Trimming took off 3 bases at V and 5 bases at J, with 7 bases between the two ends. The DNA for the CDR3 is TGTGCCAGCAGTTTTGGAGGGTATGGCTACACCTTC. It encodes CASSFGGYGYTF.

DNA for the CDR3: TGTGCCAGCAGAAGGACAGACAATCAGCCCCAGCATTTT. As protein: CASRRTDNQPQHF. The rearrangement joins TRBV12-3 or TRBV12-4 to TRBJ1-5; TRBD1 might be the D (6 bases). Trimming removed 6 bases at V and 3 bases at J, with 9 bases between. The CDR3 spans 13 residues.

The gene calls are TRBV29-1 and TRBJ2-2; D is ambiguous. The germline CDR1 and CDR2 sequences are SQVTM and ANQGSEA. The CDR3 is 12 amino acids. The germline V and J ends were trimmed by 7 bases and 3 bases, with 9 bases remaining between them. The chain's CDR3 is CSAPMDTGELFF. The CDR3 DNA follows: TGCAGCGCCCCTATGGACACCGGGGAGCTGTTTTTT.

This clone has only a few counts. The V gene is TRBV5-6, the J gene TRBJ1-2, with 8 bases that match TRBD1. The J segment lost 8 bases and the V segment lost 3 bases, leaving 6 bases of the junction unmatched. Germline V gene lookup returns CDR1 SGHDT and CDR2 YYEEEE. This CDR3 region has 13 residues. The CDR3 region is CASSSTGVEGYTF. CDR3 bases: TGTGCCAGCAGCTCGACAGGGGTGGAGGGCTACACCTTC.

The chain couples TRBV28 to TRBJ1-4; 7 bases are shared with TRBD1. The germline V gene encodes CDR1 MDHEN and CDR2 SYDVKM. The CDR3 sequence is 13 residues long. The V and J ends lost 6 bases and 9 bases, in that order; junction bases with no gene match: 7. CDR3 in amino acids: CASSLSGGQKLFF. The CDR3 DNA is TGTGCCAGCAGCCTTTCAGGGGGACAAAAACTGTTTTTT.

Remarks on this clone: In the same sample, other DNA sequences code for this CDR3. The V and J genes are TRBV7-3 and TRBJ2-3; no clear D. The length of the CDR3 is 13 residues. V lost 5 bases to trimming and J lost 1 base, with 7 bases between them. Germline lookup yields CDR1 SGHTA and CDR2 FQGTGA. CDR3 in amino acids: CASSPSGTDTQYF. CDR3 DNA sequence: TGTGCCAGCAGCCCTTCGGGCACAGATACGCAGTATTTT.

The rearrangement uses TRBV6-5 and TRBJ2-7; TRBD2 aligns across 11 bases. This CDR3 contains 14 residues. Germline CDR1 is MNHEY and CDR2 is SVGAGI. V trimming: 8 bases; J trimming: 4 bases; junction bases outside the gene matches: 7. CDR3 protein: CASWGASGGYEQYF. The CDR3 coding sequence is TGTGCCAGCTGGGGCGCTAGCGGGGGGTACGAGCAGTACTTC.

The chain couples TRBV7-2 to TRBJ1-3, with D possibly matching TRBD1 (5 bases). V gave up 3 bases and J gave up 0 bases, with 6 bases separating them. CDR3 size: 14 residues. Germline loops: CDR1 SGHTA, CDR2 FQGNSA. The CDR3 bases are TGTGCCAGCAGCTTTGACAGCTCTGGAAACACCATATATTTT. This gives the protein CASSFDSSGNTIYF.

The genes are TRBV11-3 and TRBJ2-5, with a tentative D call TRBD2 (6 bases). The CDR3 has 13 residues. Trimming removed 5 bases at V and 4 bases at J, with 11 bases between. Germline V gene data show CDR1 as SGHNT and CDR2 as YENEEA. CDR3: CASSQMEGETQYF. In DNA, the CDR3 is TGTGCCAGCAGCCAGATGGAGGGAGAGACCCAGTACTTC.

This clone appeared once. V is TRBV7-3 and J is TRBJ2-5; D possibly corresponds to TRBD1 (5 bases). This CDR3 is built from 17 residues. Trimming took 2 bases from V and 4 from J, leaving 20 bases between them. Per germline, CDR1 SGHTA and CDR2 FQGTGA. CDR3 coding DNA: TGTGCCAGCAGCTTAGGAAGAACTCTAGGGGTCCGAGAGACCCAGTACTTC. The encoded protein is CASSLGRTLGVRETQYF. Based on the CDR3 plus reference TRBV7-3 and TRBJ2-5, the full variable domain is GAGVSQTPSNKVTEKGKYVELRCDPISGHTALYWYRQSLGQGPEFLIYFQGTGAADDSGLPNDRFFAVRPEGSVSTLKIQRTERGDSAVYLCASSLGRTLGVRETQYFGPGTRLLVL.

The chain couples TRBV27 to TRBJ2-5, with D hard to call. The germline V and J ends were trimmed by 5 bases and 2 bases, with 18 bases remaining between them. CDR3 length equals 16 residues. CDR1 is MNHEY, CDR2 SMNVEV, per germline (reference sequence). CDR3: CASSGRSGSTQETQYF. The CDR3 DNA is TGTGCCAGCAGTGGAAGGTCAGGTTCTACACAAGAGACCCAGTACTTC.

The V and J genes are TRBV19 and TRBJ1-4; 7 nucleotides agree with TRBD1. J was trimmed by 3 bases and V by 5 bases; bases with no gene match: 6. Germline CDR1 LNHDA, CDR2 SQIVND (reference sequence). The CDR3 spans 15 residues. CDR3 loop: CASSVDRNPNEKLFF. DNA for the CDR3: TGTGCCAGTAGTGTGGACAGGAATCCTAATGAAAAACTGTTTTTT.

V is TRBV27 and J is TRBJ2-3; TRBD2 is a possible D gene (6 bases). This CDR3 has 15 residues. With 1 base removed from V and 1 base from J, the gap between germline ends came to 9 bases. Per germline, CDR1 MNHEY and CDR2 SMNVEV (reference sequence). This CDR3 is CASSLWASGTDTQYF. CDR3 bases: TGTGCCAGCAGTTTATGGGCTAGCGGCACAGATACGCAGTATTTT.

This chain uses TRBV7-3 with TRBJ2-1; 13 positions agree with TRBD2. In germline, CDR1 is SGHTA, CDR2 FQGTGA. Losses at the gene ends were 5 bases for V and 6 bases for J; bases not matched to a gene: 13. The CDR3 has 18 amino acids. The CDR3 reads CASSQTSGGYTGSNEQFF. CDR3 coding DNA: TGTGCCAGCAGCCAGACTAGCGGGGGGTATACTGGGAGCAATGAGCAGTTCTTC. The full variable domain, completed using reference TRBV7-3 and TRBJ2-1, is GAGVSQTPSNKVTEKGKYVELRCDPISGHTALYWYRQSLGQGPEFLIYFQGTGAADDSGLPNDRFFAVRPEGSVSTLKIQRTERGDSAVYLCASSQTSGGYTGSNEQFFGPGTRLTVL.

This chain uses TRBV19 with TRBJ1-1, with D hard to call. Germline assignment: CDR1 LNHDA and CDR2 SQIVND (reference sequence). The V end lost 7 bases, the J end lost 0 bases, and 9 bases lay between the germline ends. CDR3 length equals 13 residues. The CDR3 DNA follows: TGTGCCAGTAAATCAGTGATGAACACTGAAGCTTTCTTT. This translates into CASKSVMNTEAFF.

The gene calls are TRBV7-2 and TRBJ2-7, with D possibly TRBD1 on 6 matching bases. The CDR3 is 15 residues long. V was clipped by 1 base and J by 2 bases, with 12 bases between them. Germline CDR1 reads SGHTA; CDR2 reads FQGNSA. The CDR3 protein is CASSLGGLLTYEQYF. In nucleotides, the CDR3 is TGTGCCAGCAGCTTAGGGGGGCTCCTGACCTACGAGCAGTACTTC.

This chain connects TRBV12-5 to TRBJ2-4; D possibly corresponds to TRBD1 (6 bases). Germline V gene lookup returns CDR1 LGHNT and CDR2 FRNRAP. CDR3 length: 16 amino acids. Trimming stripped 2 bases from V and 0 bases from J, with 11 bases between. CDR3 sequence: CASGLRQALAKNIQYF. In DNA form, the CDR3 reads TGTGCTAGTGGTTTGCGACAGGCCCTAGCCAAAAACATTCAGTACTTC.